This T cell receptor beta chain was recorded in a study of blood T cell repertoires in COVID-19. Study at large: Collection of acute and convalescent COVID-19 samples took place in the United States, Italy and Spain.

Some clones are missing from TCRdb's copy, which holds only in-frame ones; the method was immunoSEQ multiplex PCR. In the table there are 170,000 or so clones, approximately 91% of which are singletons. The CDR3 consists of 15 residues. Trimming shortened V by 8 bases and J by 1 base, and 14 bases separated the two germline ends. In germline, CDR1 is MNHEY, CDR2 SMNVEV (reference sequence). Specimen: peripheral blood. The TCR was taken from a man aged 45 to 65 with acute or convalescent COVID-19. V gene TRBV27 combines with J gene TRBJ1-4, with D perhaps TRBD1 (5 bases). Written as DNA, the CDR3 is TGTGCCAGCCCCCCTGGGGGGGAAACTAATGAAAAACTGTTTTTT. Translation: CASPPGGETNEKLFF.